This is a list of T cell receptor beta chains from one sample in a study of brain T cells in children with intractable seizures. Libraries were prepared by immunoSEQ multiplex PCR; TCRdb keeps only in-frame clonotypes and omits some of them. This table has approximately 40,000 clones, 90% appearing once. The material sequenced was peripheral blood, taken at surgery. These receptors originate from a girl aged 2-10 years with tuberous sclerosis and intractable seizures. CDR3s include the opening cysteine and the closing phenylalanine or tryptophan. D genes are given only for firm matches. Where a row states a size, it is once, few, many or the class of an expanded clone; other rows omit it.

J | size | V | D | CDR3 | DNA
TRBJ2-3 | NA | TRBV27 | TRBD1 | CASSPYRGSTDTQYF | TGTGCCAGCAGTCCCTACAGGGGTAGCACAGATACGCAGTATTTT
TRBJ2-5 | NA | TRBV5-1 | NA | CASSLTGIGGETQYF | TGCGCCAGCAGCTTAACAGGGATAGGGGGAGAGACCCAGTACTTC
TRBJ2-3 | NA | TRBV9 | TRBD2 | CASSKGTPGGGTQYF | TGTGCCAGCAGCAAAGGGACCCCGGGGGGGGGTACGCAGTATTTT
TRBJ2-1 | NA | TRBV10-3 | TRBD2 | CAISESSGSGGRNEQFF | TGTGCCATCAGTGAGTCTTCGGGTAGCGGGGGGAGGAATGAGCAGTTCTTC
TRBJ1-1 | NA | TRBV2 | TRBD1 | CASSPGQGAFEAFF | TGTGCCAGCAGCCCCGGACAGGGGGCCTTTGAAGCTTTCTTT
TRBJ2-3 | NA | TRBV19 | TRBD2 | CASKLGGSTDTQYF | TGTGCCAGTAAATTGGGGGGGAGCACAGATACGCAGTATTTT
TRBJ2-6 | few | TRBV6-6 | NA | CASSAHSGANVLTF | TGTGCCAGCAGCGCCCACTCTGGGGCCAACGTCCTGACTTTC
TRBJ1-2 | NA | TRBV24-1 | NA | CATSGGTADSYTF | TGTGCCACCAGTGGTGGGACCGCGGACAGCTACACCTTC
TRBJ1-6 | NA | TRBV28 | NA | CASSFRDGNSPLHF | TGTGCCAGCAGTTTCCGGGACGGTAATTCACCCCTCCACTTT
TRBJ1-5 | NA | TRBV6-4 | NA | CASSVDSNQPQHF | TGTGCCAGCAGTGTAGATAGCAATCAGCCCCAGCATTTT
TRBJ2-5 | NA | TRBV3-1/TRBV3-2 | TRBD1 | CASSQSMNRGLETQYF | TGTGCCAGCAGCCAAAGCATGAACAGGGGGCTTGAGACCCAGTACTTC
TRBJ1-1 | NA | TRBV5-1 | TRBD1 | CASSPGGGIGTEAFF | TGCGCCAGCAGTCCAGGGGGAGGGATAGGGACTGAAGCTTTCTTT
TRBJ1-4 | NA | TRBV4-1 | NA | CASSHHSAEKLFF | TGCGCCAGCAGCCACCATTCGGCTGAAAAACTGTTTTTT